This entry lists 21 T cell receptor beta chains sequenced from one sample in a study of cytomegalovirus exposure and HLA in healthy donors. The PCR ran on 60 Vbeta and 13 Jbeta primers. Profiled with immunoSEQ multiplex PCR; TCRdb holds only in-frame clones, not every one. The table records roughly 200,000 clones, roughly 80% of them present only once. Sequenced input: PBMCs. These receptors came from a woman aged 30 to 39 in good health and CMV-seropositive.

The count of this clone is one. The V call is TRBV19, the J call TRBJ2-1; D gene unclear. Between the trimmed V and J ends, which lost 1 base and 4 bases, there was a span of 5 bases. The CDR3 length is 13 residues. Germline CDR1 is LNHDA and CDR2 is SQIVND (reference sequence). CDR3 in amino acids: CASSIAPYNEQFF. The CDR3 nucleotides read TGTGCCAGTAGTATAGCCCCGTACAATGAGCAGTTCTTC. The variable domain in full, with the rest retrieved from reference TRBV19 and TRBJ2-1, is DGGITQSPKYLFRKEGQNVTLSCEQNLNHDAMYWYRQDPGQGLRLIYYSQIVNDFQKGDIAEGYSVSREKKESFPLTVTSAQKNPTAFYLCASSIAPYNEQFFGPGTRLTVL.

The CDR3 DNA reads TGTGCCAGCAGCCCCGAGGCCCTAGGAGTAGATACGCAGTATTTT. Translation gives CASSPEALGVDTQYF. The chain uses TRBV28 and TRBJ2-3; D is undetermined. The CDR3 length is 15 residues. V lost 6 bases, J lost 5 bases, and 18 bases lay in between. Germline V CDR1 and CDR2: MDHEN, SYDVKM.

The rearrangement joins TRBV6-5 to TRBJ2-3; TRBD2 agrees at 8 bases. V shed 7 bases, J shed 6 bases, and the junction held 9 bases outside the gene matches. CDR3 size: 14 residues. From germline, CDR1 is MNHEY and CDR2 SVGAGI. Written as DNA, the CDR3 is TGTGCCAGCAAGGAGGCGGGGGGAAGGGATACGCAGTATTTT. Protein product: CASKEAGGRDTQYF.

The chain recombines TRBV5-4 with TRBJ2-3; 10 bases are a match to TRBD2. Germline V gene lookup returns CDR1 SGHNT and CDR2 YYREEE (reference sequence). The CDR3 is 16 residues long. Trimming at V came to 0 bases and at J to 2 bases, leaving 3 bases not matched to a gene. As DNA, the CDR3 is TGTGCCAGCAGCTTGGGGACTAGCGGACCCACAGATACGCAGTATTTT. Translating it yields CASSLGTSGPTDTQYF. Supplemented by reference TRBV5-4 and TRBJ2-3, the full variable domain reads ETGVTQSPTHLIKTRGQQVTLRCSSQSGHNTVSWYQQALGQGPQFIFQYYREEENGRGNFPPRFSGLQFPNYSSELNVNALELDDSALYLCASSLGTSGPTDTQYFGPGTRLTVL.

V usage is TRBV18 and J usage is TRBJ1-3, with D perhaps matching TRBD1 (5 bases). The CDR3 contains 16 residues. Germline lookup yields CDR1 KGHSH and CDR2 LQKENI. V shed 6 bases and J shed 2 bases, with 17 bases lying between them. CDR3 nucleotide sequence: TGTGCCAGCTCGGGCGTCAGGGCTGTGGCTGGAAACACCATATATTTT. Translated: CASSGVRAVAGNTIYF.

The gene calls are TRBV6-1 and TRBJ1-2, with D unresolved. V shed 4 bases and J shed 7 bases, with 19 bases lying between them. This CDR3 comprises 15 residues. The germline V gene has CDR1 MNHNS and CDR2 SASEGT. Written as DNA, the CDR3 is TGTGCCAGCAGTGTGAGCCCCGGGATACCTCTTGGCTACACCTTC. Amino acids: CASSVSPGIPLGYTF.

The chain joins TRBV2 to TRBJ2-7; D uncertain. Germline-derived CDR1 and CDR2 are SNHLY and FYNNEI. The V end lost 4 bases, the J end lost 4 bases, and 5 bases lay between the germline ends. CDR3 length equals 11 residues. This chain's CDR3 is CASSGAYEQYF. The DNA for the CDR3 is TGTGCCAGCAGTGGGGCGTACGAGCAGTACTTC.

The V gene is TRBV28, the J gene TRBJ1-3; D not certain. Trimming took off 5 bases at V and 4 bases at J, with 12 bases between the two ends. CDR3 length: 14 amino acids. Germline assignment: CDR1 MDHEN and CDR2 SYDVKM. Here the CDR3 DNA reads TGTGCCAGCAGTCCGACATTGCTCGGAAACACCATATATTTT. Its protein product is CASSPTLLGNTIYF.

This clone was seen only a few times. The rearrangement uses TRBV19 and TRBJ1-5; no clear D gene. This CDR3 is built from 14 residues. V dropped 3 bases and J dropped 3 bases, with 9 bases sitting between them. Germline V lookup: CDR1 LNHDA, CDR2 SQIVND (reference sequence). CDR3 in DNA: TGTGCCAGTAGTATCTTGGAGATCAATCAGCCCCAGCATTTT. Translating gives CASSILEINQPQHF.

The rearrangement links TRBV7-9 to TRBJ1-4; D is possibly TRBD1 (5 bases). V lost 5 bases and J lost 6, with 13 bases in between. Germline V gene lookup returns CDR1 SEHNR and CDR2 FQNEAQ (reference sequence). The CDR3 is made up of 14 amino acids. Here the CDR3 reads CASSLSGVHEKLFF. As DNA, the CDR3 is TGTGCCAGCAGCCTTTCGGGGGTCCATGAAAAACTGTTTTTT.

The chain is built from TRBV7-2 and TRBJ2-1; possible D gene TRBD2, 5 bases. V gave up 3 bases and J gave up 8 bases, with 14 bases separating them. The CDR3 runs to 14 residues. Germline V lookup: CDR1 SGHTA, CDR2 FQGNSA. CDR3 loop: CASSLRLLVDEQFF. CDR3 bases: TGTGCCAGCAGCTTGAGACTACTAGTCGATGAGCAGTTCTTC.

The chain employs TRBV5-1 and TRBJ2-1, with 9 positions matching TRBD2. This CDR3 comprises 15 residues. V lost 2 bases to trimming and J lost 9 bases; unmatched junction nucleotides: 9. Germline V gene sequence: CDR1 SGHRS, CDR2 YFSETQ. The CDR3: CASSFNSGSGGEQFF. Written as DNA, the CDR3 is TGCGCCAGCAGCTTCAATAGCGGGAGTGGAGGTGAGCAGTTCTTC. Full variable domain (remainder filled in from reference TRBV5-1 and TRBJ2-1): KAGVTQTPRYLIKTRGQQVTLSCSPISGHRSVSWYQQTPGQGLQFLFEYFSETQRNKGNFPGRFSGRQFSNSRSEMNVSTLELGDSALYLCASSFNSGSGGEQFFGPGTRLTVL.

The chain is built from TRBV6-1 and TRBJ2-7; D is possibly TRBD2 (6 bases). Trimming took off 8 bases at V and 7 bases at J, with 21 bases between the two ends. The CDR3 runs 14 residues. Germline CDR1 is MNHNS and CDR2 is SASEGT. CDR3 region: CASLRTVRDWEQYF. In nucleotides, the CDR3 is TGTGCCAGCCTCCGAACGGTAAGGGACTGGGAGCAGTACTTC.

V and J are TRBV2 and TRBJ1-5; D is uncertain. V lost 6 bases to trimming and J lost 4 bases, with 7 bases between them. CDR1 and CDR2 (germline): SNHLY, FYNNEI. The CDR3 is made up of 12 amino acids. This chain's CDR3 is CASRQPNQPQHF. CDR3 bases: TGTGCCAGCAGACAGCCTAATCAGCCCCAGCATTTT.

V and J are TRBV2 and TRBJ1-2; 10 bases match TRBD1. Trimming at V came to 4 bases and at J to 4 bases, leaving 9 bases not matched to a gene. This CDR3 has 16 amino acids. Germline CDR1 SNHLY, CDR2 FYNNEI. This chain's CDR3 is CASSVRQGARSYGYTF. CDR3 DNA sequence: TGTGCCAGCAGTGTTCGACAGGGGGCGCGTTCCTATGGCTACACCTTC.

The chain uses TRBV27 and TRBJ1-5; D is uncertain. Germline V CDR1 and CDR2: MNHEY, SMNVEV (reference sequence). V gave up 3 bases and J gave up 9 bases, with 12 bases separating them. The CDR3 sequence is 13 residues long. CDR3 DNA: TGTGCCAGCAGTTTTACGGGTGGATGGCCCCAGCATTTT. As protein: CASSFTGGWPQHF.

CDR3 sequence: CASSYGAGGTGELFF. The CDR3, as DNA: TGTGCCAGCAGTTACGGAGCGGGAGGTACCGGGGAGCTGTTTTTT. This chain joins TRBV6-5 and TRBJ2-2; 9 bases map to TRBD2. Trimming at V came to 2 bases and at J to 5 bases, leaving 3 bases not matched to a gene. CDR3 length equals 15 residues. Germline V gene sequence: CDR1 MNHEY, CDR2 SVGAGI.

This chain uses TRBV5-4 with TRBJ1-2; possible D gene TRBD1, 5 bases. V was shortened by 4 bases and J by 1 base, with 11 bases between the two germline ends. Germline lookup yields CDR1 SGHNT and CDR2 YYREEE (reference sequence). The CDR3 length is 14 residues. The CDR3 here is CASSRVGGNYGYTF. CDR3 nucleotide sequence: TGTGCCAGCAGCCGGGTCGGGGGTAACTATGGCTACACCTTC.

This chain links TRBV4-1 with TRBJ2-1, with a weak D call TRBD1 (5 bases). There are 14 residues in the CDR3. CDR1 is MGHRA, CDR2 YSYEKL, per germline. The V gene lost 4 bases and the J gene lost 3 bases, with 10 bases spanning the gap. The CDR3 spells CASSPQGYYNEQFF. CDR3 DNA sequence: TGCGCCAGCAGCCCGCAGGGATACTACAATGAGCAGTTCTTC.

This sequence joins TRBV7-3 and TRBJ1-1, with 8 bases lining up with TRBD1. The V gene end was trimmed by 5 bases and the J gene end by 5 bases; junction bases not matched to a gene: 7. Germline loops: CDR1 SGHTA, CDR2 FQGTGA. The CDR3 runs to 14 residues. CDR3 bases: TGTGCCAGCAGCCTCAGGGGGCGGGGGACTGAAGCTTTCTTT. Protein product: CASSLRGRGTEAFF.

The chain is built from TRBV7-9 and TRBJ1-2; weak D call: TRBD1 (6 bases). In germline, CDR1 is SEHNR, CDR2 FQNEAQ (reference sequence). V lost 3 bases and J 8 bases, leaving 16 bases between the germline ends. The CDR3 extends over 14 amino acids. CDR3 DNA sequence: TGTGCCAGCAGCTTTTGGGGGCTCTCGTTCGGCTACACCTTC. Translating gives CASSFWGLSFGYTF.